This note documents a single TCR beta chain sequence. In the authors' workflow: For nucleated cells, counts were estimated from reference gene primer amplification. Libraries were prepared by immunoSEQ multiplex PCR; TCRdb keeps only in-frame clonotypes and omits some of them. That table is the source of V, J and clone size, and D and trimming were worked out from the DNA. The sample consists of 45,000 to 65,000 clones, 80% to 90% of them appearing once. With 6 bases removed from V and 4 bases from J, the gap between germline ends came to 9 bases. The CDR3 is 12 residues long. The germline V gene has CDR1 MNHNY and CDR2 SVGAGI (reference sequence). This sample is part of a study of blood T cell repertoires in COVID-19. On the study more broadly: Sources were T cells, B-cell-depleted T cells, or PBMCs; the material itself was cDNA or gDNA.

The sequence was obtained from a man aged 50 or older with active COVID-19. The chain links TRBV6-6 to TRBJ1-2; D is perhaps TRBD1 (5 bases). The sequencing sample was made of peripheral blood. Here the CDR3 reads CASRGQSYGYTF. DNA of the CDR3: TGTGCCAGCAGGGGGCAGTCCTATGGCTACACCTTC.